A selection of T cell receptor beta chains follows, all from one sample in a study of response to subunit inactivated influenza vaccine. TCRdb passed the RT-PCR reads through MiXCR, listing each CDR3 protein once. The profile shows 250,000 to 350,000 distinct CDR3 sequences, about 20% of them singletons. Sequences were derived from PBMCs from blood, sampled 21 months after vaccination. These receptors were obtained from a man between 50 and 75 years old who received an inactivated influenza vaccine. Both conserved end residues are part of each CDR3. A D gene is named only where the DNA matches it firmly. The size entry is marked missing in some rows and otherwise reads once, few, many or a size class.

j_gene: TRBJ2-7
d_gene: .
abundance: few
v_gene: TRBV6-2/TRBV6-3
CDR3nt: TGTGCCAGCAGTTACGAGGGCTACGAGCAGTACTTC
CDR3aa: CASSYEGYEQYF

j_gene: TRBJ2-1
d_gene: .
abundance: .
v_gene: TRBV7-3
CDR3nt: TGTGCCAGCAGCTTAGGGCCACTAGCTATCAATGAGCAGTTCTTC
CDR3aa: CASSLGPLAINEQFF

j_gene: TRBJ2-7
d_gene: TRBD2
abundance: few
v_gene: TRBV28
CDR3nt: TGTGCCAGCAGTTTCCTGACTAGCGGGAGGACCTACGAGCAGTACTTC
CDR3aa: CASSFLTSGRTYEQYF

j_gene: TRBJ1-1
d_gene: .
abundance: few
v_gene: TRBV6-5
CDR3nt: TGTGCCAGCAGTTACGGTTCGACACAGAACACTGAAGCTTTCTTT
CDR3aa: CASSYGSTQNTEAFF

j_gene: TRBJ2-7
d_gene: .
abundance: once
v_gene: TRBV20-1
CDR3nt: TGCAGTGCTAGAGTTGGCCCAACGGGGGAGCAGTACTTC
CDR3aa: CSARVGPTGEQYF

j_gene: TRBJ2-7
d_gene: TRBD2
abundance: .
v_gene: TRBV9
CDR3nt: TGTGCCAGCAGCTCGTTCTCAGCGGGAGAGGCTAGAGAGCAGTACTTC
CDR3aa: CASSSFSAGEAREQYF

j_gene: TRBJ1-5
d_gene: .
abundance: few
v_gene: TRBV15
CDR3nt: TGTGCCACCAGCAGAGATCCGGTACAGCTTAGCAATCAGCCCCAGCATTTT
CDR3aa: CATSRDPVQLSNQPQHF

j_gene: TRBJ1-1
d_gene: .
abundance: many
v_gene: TRBV29-1
CDR3nt: TGCAGCGCCGAGACAGGAATGAACACTGAAGCTTTCTTT
CDR3aa: CSAETGMNTEAFF

j_gene: TRBJ2-5
d_gene: .
abundance: few
v_gene: TRBV12-3/TRBV12-4
CDR3nt: TGTGCCAGCAGTTTAGGAGGGGTGGAGACCCAGTACTTC
CDR3aa: CASSLGGVETQYF

j_gene: TRBJ2-1
d_gene: TRBD2
abundance: .
v_gene: TRBV6-1
CDR3nt: TGTGCCAGCAGTGGGACTAGCGGGAGGGCAAGCTCCTACAATGAGCAGTTCTTC
CDR3aa: CASSGTSGRASSYNEQFF

j_gene: TRBJ2-7
d_gene: .
abundance: few
v_gene: TRBV11-2
CDR3nt: TGTGCCAGCAGCCGAGACAGATTATCCTACGAGCAGTACTTC
CDR3aa: CASSRDRLSYEQYF

j_gene: TRBJ1-1
d_gene: TRBD1
abundance: .
v_gene: TRBV7-2
CDR3nt: TGTGCCAGCAGCTTTGACAGGGGTCTTCCTGAAGCTTTCTTT
CDR3aa: CASSFDRGLPEAFF

j_gene: TRBJ2-7
d_gene: .
abundance: .
v_gene: TRBV20-1
CDR3nt: TGCAGTGCTGGGTCCCCCGCGGACCTCTACGAGCAGTACTTC
CDR3aa: CSAGSPADLYEQYF

j_gene: TRBJ2-7
d_gene: .
abundance: .
v_gene: TRBV11-2
CDR3nt: TGTGCCAGCAGCTTAGTTAGGGGGACGCCCTACGAGCAGTACTTC
CDR3aa: CASSLVRGTPYEQYF

j_gene: TRBJ2-1
d_gene: TRBD2
abundance: .
v_gene: TRBV30
CDR3nt: TGTGCCTGGAGTGGGACTAGGTATGAGCAGTTCTTC
CDR3aa: CAWSGTRYEQFF

j_gene: TRBJ2-1
d_gene: .
abundance: .
v_gene: TRBV27
CDR3nt: TGTGCCAGCAGTTACTCTAGGTCTGAGCAGTTCTTC
CDR3aa: CASSYSRSEQFF

j_gene: TRBJ2-7
d_gene: .
abundance: .
v_gene: TRBV7-9
CDR3nt: TGTGCCAGCAGCGGACCGTTCGCGGGAATAGCCTACGAGCAGTACTTC
CDR3aa: CASSGPFAGIAYEQYF

j_gene: TRBJ2-7
d_gene: .
abundance: .
v_gene: TRBV7-6
CDR3nt: TGTGCCAGCAGCTTAGTAGGGGCTGTCTACGAGCAGTACTTC
CDR3aa: CASSLVGAVYEQYF

j_gene: TRBJ1-3
d_gene: .
abundance: .
v_gene: TRBV7-2
CDR3nt: TGTGCCAGCAGCAAATCCGGTATTCCTGGGACCATATATTTT
CDR3aa: CASSKSGIPGTIYF

j_gene: TRBJ2-1
d_gene: TRBD2
abundance: .
v_gene: TRBV12-3/TRBV12-4
CDR3nt: TGTGCCAGCAGCCTGGGAGCGGGAGTAGCTTACAATGAGCAGTTCTTC
CDR3aa: CASSLGAGVAYNEQFF

j_gene: TRBJ2-6
d_gene: .
abundance: .
v_gene: TRBV6-1
CDR3nt: TGTGCCAGCAGCTTGGACGCGGGCTCTGGGGCCAACGTCCTGACTTTC
CDR3aa: CASSLDAGSGANVLTF

j_gene: TRBJ1-2
d_gene: .
abundance: .
v_gene: TRBV25-1
CDR3nt: TGTGCCAGCAAGCGGGGAGGGGACTATGGCTACACCTTC
CDR3aa: CASKRGGDYGYTF

j_gene: TRBJ1-5
d_gene: .
abundance: .
v_gene: TRBV4-3
CDR3nt: TGCGCCAGCAGCCAAGACTTAGGTCGACAGTATCAGCCCCAGCATTTT
CDR3aa: CASSQDLGRQYQPQHF

j_gene: TRBJ1-4
d_gene: TRBD1
abundance: few
v_gene: TRBV5-6
CDR3nt: TGTGCCAGCAGCTCCACACAGGGGAGGTATGAAAAACTGTTTTTT
CDR3aa: CASSSTQGRYEKLFF

j_gene: TRBJ2-3
d_gene: .
abundance: .
v_gene: TRBV27
CDR3nt: TGTGCCAGCAGTCGTCGCTCTGGGACAGATACGCAGTATTTT
CDR3aa: CASSRRSGTDTQYF

j_gene: TRBJ1-2
d_gene: .
abundance: .
v_gene: TRBV28
CDR3nt: TGTGCCAGCAGAGAAGGGATCTATGGCTACACCTTC
CDR3aa: CASREGIYGYTF

j_gene: TRBJ1-1
d_gene: TRBD1
abundance: many
v_gene: TRBV20-1
CDR3nt: TGCAGTGCTGGACAGGGGCTAGGTTCTGAAGCTTTCTTT
CDR3aa: CSAGQGLGSEAFF

j_gene: TRBJ1-2
d_gene: .
abundance: .
v_gene: TRBV9
CDR3nt: TGTGCCAGCAGCGTAGGACACGCACCAAGTAACTATGGCTACACCTTC
CDR3aa: CASSVGHAPSNYGYTF